The 26 T cell receptor beta chains given below trace back to one sample, sequenced in a study of blood T cells in healthy people across ages. A sample-barcoded 5' primer and a J-beta primer mix were used in a second PCR of about 6 to 12 cycles. One entry per CDR3 protein, called by TCRdb with MiXCR from the 5' RACE reads. In the table there are 1,300,000 or so distinct CDR3 sequences, approximately 59% of which are singletons. Sequenced material: blood. Receptors were obtained from a man aged 18 to 35 in good health.

The table lists this clonotype with a few counts. The rearrangement uses TRBV12-3 or TRBV12-4 and TRBJ2-5, with D possibly being TRBD1 or TRBD2 (5 bases each). This CDR3 has 14 residues. V lost 6 bases and J lost 3, with 14 bases in between. CDR3 loop: CASSLTGTKETQYF. The CDR3, as DNA: TGTGCCAGCAGCTTAACCGGGACCAAAGAGACCCAGTACTTC.

The V call is TRBV2, the J call TRBJ1-2; the match to TRBD1 covers 9 bases. Unmatched junction bases numbered 11, after V lost 5 bases and J lost 7 bases. Per the germline V gene, CDR1 is SNHLY and CDR2 is FYNNEI. The CDR3 is 15 residues long. CDR3 sequence reads: CASSTYGQGKGGYTF. In nucleotides, the CDR3 is TGTGCCAGCAGTACCTATGGACAGGGGAAAGGTGGCTACACCTTC.

This clonotype was seen a handful of times. The V and J genes are TRBV2 and TRBJ2-7; 7 bases are a match to TRBD1. V was pared by 0 bases and J by 5 bases, with 4 bases of the junction left unmatched. The germline V gene has CDR1 SNHLY and CDR2 FYNNEI. CDR3 size: 14 residues. CDR3 residues: CASSEAGGLDEQYF. The CDR3 DNA follows: TGTGCCAGCAGTGAAGCAGGGGGCTTGGACGAGCAGTACTTC.

The chain has TRBV3-1 and TRBJ2-7; 9 positions match TRBD1. The CDR3 extends over 15 amino acids. The germline gives CDR1 LGHDT, CDR2 YNNKEL (reference sequence). The junction had 10 bases not matched to a gene; V was cut back by 6 bases and J by 4 bases. Here the CDR3 reads CASRRTGARSYEQYF. The DNA for the CDR3 is TGTGCCAGCAGGAGGACAGGGGCTAGGTCGTACGAGCAGTACTTC.

This clonotype has just a few counts. The chain has TRBV7-2 and TRBJ2-3, with D unclear. Deletions cut 4 bases from V and 4 bases from J, with 12 bases between. Germline CDR1 and CDR2: SGHTA and FQGNSA. The CDR3 loop spans 14 amino acids. CDR3 nucleotide sequence: TGTGCCAGCAGCTCCATGACGACTTCAGATACGCAGTATTTT. Protein product: CASSSMTTSDTQYF.

This clonotype was observed a few times. The chain is built from TRBV7-2 and TRBJ2-3, with D uncertain. Trimming removed 5 bases at V and 0 bases at J, with 12 bases between. Germline V lookup: CDR1 SGHTA, CDR2 FQGNSA. The CDR3 runs to 15 residues. DNA for the CDR3: TGTGCCAGCAGCCCGGCCGACCGTAGCACAGATACGCAGTATTTT. Translating gives CASSPADRSTDTQYF.

The chain is built from TRBV27 and TRBJ2-1, with 11 bases aligning to TRBD1. Germline lookup yields CDR1 MNHEY and CDR2 SMNVEV (reference sequence). The length of the CDR3 is 15 residues. The V segment lost 6 bases and the J segment 7 bases; nucleotides outside the gene matches: 8. For the CDR3, the DNA is TGTGCCAGCAGCCCGGACAGGGGGCTAGCGAATGAGCAGTTCTTC. It specifies CASSPDRGLANEQFF.

V gene TRBV3-1 combines with J gene TRBJ2-1; no definite D call. The CDR3 extends over 16 amino acids. From germline, CDR1 is LGHDT and CDR2 YNNKEL (reference sequence). Between the trimmed V and J ends, which lost 4 bases and 2 bases, there was a span of 15 bases. The CDR3 reads CASSRADTGAYNEQFF. CDR3 nucleotides: TGTGCCAGCAGCCGAGCTGACACGGGCGCCTACAATGAGCAGTTCTTC.

The V gene is TRBV20-1, the J gene TRBJ1-6; D gene unclear. Germline CDR1 and CDR2: DFQATT and SNEGSKA (reference sequence). The V end lost 6 bases, the J end lost 10 bases, and 22 bases lay between the germline ends. CDR3 length: 15 residues. The CDR3 DNA is TGCAGTGCCGAACCGCCCCACACGGCCAACTCACCCCTCCACTTT. It is translated as CSAEPPHTANSPLHF.

This clonotype turned up a few times. This chain uses TRBV12-3 or TRBV12-4 with TRBJ1-4, with TRBD1 as a possible D gene (5 bases). CDR3 length: 15 amino acids. The ends were cut back, 5 bases at V and 0 bases at J, with 10 bases in the middle. CDR3 amino acids: CASSTKTATNEKLFF. In nucleotides, the CDR3 is TGTGCCAGCAGTACAAAGACAGCAACTAATGAAAAACTGTTTTTT.

This clonotype was seen only a few times. Here the CDR3 reads CASSPAAGSSYEQYF. In DNA form, the CDR3 reads TGTGCCAGCAGTCCCGCAGCGGGGAGCTCCTACGAGCAGTACTTC. The V and J genes are TRBV27 and TRBJ2-7, with 7 bases lining up with TRBD2. The CDR3 is made up of 15 amino acids. V gave up 5 bases and J gave up 0 bases; unmatched junction bases: 7. Germline assignment: CDR1 MNHEY and CDR2 SMNVEV (reference sequence).

This clonotype was seen a handful of times. The rearrangement joins TRBV29-1 to TRBJ2-1; D gene ambiguous. The V gene's germline CDR1 is SQVTM and CDR2 ANQGSEA. This CDR3 spans 11 amino acids. Between the trimmed V and J ends, which lost 5 bases and 10 bases, there was a span of 12 bases. The CDR3: CSVNGPREQFF. DNA of the CDR3: TGCAGCGTTAACGGTCCTCGCGAGCAGTTCTTC.

The gene calls are TRBV30 and TRBJ2-1, with 14 bases lining up with TRBD2. The CDR3 is 17 amino acids. The germline CDR1 and CDR2 sequences are GTSNPN and SVGIG (reference sequence). Trimming cost V 1 base and J 7 bases; bases outside gene matches: 9. CDR3: CAWSAPSRLAGGNEQFF. In DNA form, the CDR3 reads TGTGCCTGGAGTGCCCCAAGCCGACTAGCGGGGGGGAATGAGCAGTTCTTC.

This clonotype was found once. Lacking the conserved final phenylalanine or tryptophan, this CDR3 likely reflects a read error. In DNA, the CDR3 is TGTGCCAGCAGTTTCGGGGAGTTTCAGTACGTC. Translation gives CASSFGEFQYV. This chain connects TRBV12-3 or TRBV12-4 to TRBJ2-4, with D maybe TRBD2 (5 bases). Trimming took off 3 bases at V and 11 bases at J, with 8 bases between the two ends. The CDR3 runs to 11 residues.

This clonotype was detected only a few times. The CDR3 coding sequence is TGCAGTGCAACGAGGCATTCTAACTATGGCTACACCTTC. It is translated as CSATRHSNYGYTF. The rearrangement uses TRBV20-1 and TRBJ1-2; no clear D. V was clipped by 6 bases and J by 0 bases, with 11 bases between them. From germline, CDR1 is DFQATT and CDR2 SNEGSKA (reference sequence). The CDR3 length is 13 residues.

The chain has TRBV7-8 and TRBJ2-1; 7 bases match TRBD1. The CDR3 length is 13 residues. Trimming at V came to 5 bases and at J to 6 bases, leaving 4 bases not matched to a gene. Germline V CDR1 and CDR2: SGHVS, FQNEAQ. In DNA form, the CDR3 reads TGTGCCAGCAGCCAGACAGGGCGCAATGAGCAGTTCTTC. Translating gives CASSQTGRNEQFF.

This clonotype came up once. The V and J genes are TRBV12-3 or TRBV12-4 and TRBJ2-5; no reliable D call. The germline V and J ends were trimmed by 1 base and 2 bases, with 8 bases remaining between them. The CDR3 has 14 residues. CDR3 protein: CASSLGERQETQYF. CDR3 in DNA: TGTGCCAGCAGTTTAGGGGAAAGGCAAGAGACCCAGTACTTC.

The chain uses TRBV5-1 and TRBJ2-4; 7 positions match TRBD1. CDR3 length: 16 residues. The V and J ends lost 0 bases and 2 bases, in that order; junction bases with no gene match: 5. Germline CDR1 and CDR2: SGHRS and YFSETQ. The CDR3 DNA sequence: TGCGCCAGCAGCTTGGGGTACAGGGGTTCCAAAAACATTCAGTACTTC. It is translated as CASSLGYRGSKNIQYF.

This chain joins TRBV2 and TRBJ1-2, with D tentatively TRBD1 (6 bases). Germline assignment: CDR1 SNHLY and CDR2 FYNNEI. The CDR3 runs 15 residues. V lost 6 bases and J 5 bases, leaving 19 bases between the germline ends. The CDR3 nucleotides read TGTGCCAGCAGCATCCGGGACACGGTTTTTTATGGCTACACCTTC. Protein product: CASSIRDTVFYGYTF.

This chain connects TRBV18 to TRBJ2-4; TRBD1 might be the D (6 bases). The DNA matches TRBJ2-7 better at its end, which makes the J call doubtful. CDR3 size: 14 residues. The germline V gene has CDR1 KGHSH and CDR2 LQKENI. The CDR3 DNA reads TGTGCCAGCTCACCACGGACAGAATTCTACGAGCAGTACTTC. It codes for CASSPRTEFYEQYF.

This clonotype was counted a few times. The genes are TRBV3-1 and TRBJ2-5; 11 bases match TRBD2. Germline CDR1 is LGHDT and CDR2 is YNNKEL (reference sequence). The CDR3 has 15 amino acids. V trimming: 0 bases; J trimming: 3 bases; junction bases outside the gene matches: 0. CDR3 residues: CASSQELAGEETQYF. CDR3 DNA: TGTGCCAGCAGCCAAGAACTAGCGGGGGAAGAGACCCAGTACTTC.

This clonotype turned up a few times. The chain couples TRBV20-1 to TRBJ2-1; D possibly corresponds to TRBD2 (5 bases). The V end was cut by 0 bases, the J end by 8 bases, with 11 bases between. Germline V gene lookup returns CDR1 DFQATT and CDR2 SNEGSKA (reference sequence). The length of the CDR3 is 13 residues. CDR3 amino acids: CSARDIRGHEQFF. The DNA for the CDR3 is TGCAGTGCTAGAGATATCCGGGGTCATGAGCAGTTCTTC.

J is TRBJ2-1 and V is TRBV6-6, with TRBD2 matching over 8 bases. The J call may be faulty, since TRBJ2-7 better matches the DNA end. CDR3 length: 14 amino acids. Germline lookup yields CDR1 MNHNY and CDR2 SVGAGI (reference sequence). CDR3: CASRDAGGNYEQYF. CDR3 DNA sequence: TGTGCCAGCAGGGATGCGGGGGGAAACTACGAGCAGTACTTC.

The DNA of the CDR3 is TGCGCCAGCAGCCAAGATACCCCGGACAGGGGAGGCTACGAGCAGTACTTC. This codes for CASSQDTPDRGGYEQYF. The chain uses TRBV4-1 and TRBJ2-7; TRBD1 aligns across 9 bases. Trimming at V came to 0 bases and at J to 3 bases, leaving 9 bases not matched to a gene. The CDR3 runs to 17 residues. Germline lookup yields CDR1 MGHRA and CDR2 YSYEKL.

The genes are TRBV6-2 or TRBV6-3 and TRBJ2-7; D is unclear. The CDR3 is 12 amino acids. From germline, CDR1 is MNHEY and CDR2 SVGEGT. V was shortened by 7 bases and J by 3 bases, with 10 bases between the two germline ends. The CDR3 sequence: CASTARHYEQYF. The CDR3 bases are TGTGCCAGCACAGCTAGGCACTACGAGCAGTACTTC.

This clonotype has a handful of counts. The chain has TRBV18 and TRBJ2-7, with D hard to call. This CDR3 is 10 amino acids long. Deletions cut 8 bases from V and 9 bases from J, with 11 bases between. Germline lookup yields CDR1 KGHSH and CDR2 LQKENI. CDR3 amino acids: CASGEGLQYF. For the CDR3, the DNA is TGTGCCAGCGGGGAAGGATTGCAGTACTTC.